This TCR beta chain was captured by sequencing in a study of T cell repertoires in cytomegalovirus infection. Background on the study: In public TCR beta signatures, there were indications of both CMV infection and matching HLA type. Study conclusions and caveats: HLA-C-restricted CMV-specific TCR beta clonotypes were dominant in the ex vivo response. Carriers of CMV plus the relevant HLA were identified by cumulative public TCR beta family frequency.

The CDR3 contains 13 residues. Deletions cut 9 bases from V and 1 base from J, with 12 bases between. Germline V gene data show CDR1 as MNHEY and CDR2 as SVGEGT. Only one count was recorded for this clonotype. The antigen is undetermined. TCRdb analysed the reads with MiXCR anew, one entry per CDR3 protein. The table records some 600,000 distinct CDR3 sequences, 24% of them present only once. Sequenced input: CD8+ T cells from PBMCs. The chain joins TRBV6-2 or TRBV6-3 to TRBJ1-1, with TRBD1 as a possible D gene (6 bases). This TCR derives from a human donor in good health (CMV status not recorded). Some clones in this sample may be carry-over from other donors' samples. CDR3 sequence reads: CASLQGWNTEAFF. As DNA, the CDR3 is TGTGCCAGTCTACAGGGATGGAACACTGAAGCTTTCTTT.